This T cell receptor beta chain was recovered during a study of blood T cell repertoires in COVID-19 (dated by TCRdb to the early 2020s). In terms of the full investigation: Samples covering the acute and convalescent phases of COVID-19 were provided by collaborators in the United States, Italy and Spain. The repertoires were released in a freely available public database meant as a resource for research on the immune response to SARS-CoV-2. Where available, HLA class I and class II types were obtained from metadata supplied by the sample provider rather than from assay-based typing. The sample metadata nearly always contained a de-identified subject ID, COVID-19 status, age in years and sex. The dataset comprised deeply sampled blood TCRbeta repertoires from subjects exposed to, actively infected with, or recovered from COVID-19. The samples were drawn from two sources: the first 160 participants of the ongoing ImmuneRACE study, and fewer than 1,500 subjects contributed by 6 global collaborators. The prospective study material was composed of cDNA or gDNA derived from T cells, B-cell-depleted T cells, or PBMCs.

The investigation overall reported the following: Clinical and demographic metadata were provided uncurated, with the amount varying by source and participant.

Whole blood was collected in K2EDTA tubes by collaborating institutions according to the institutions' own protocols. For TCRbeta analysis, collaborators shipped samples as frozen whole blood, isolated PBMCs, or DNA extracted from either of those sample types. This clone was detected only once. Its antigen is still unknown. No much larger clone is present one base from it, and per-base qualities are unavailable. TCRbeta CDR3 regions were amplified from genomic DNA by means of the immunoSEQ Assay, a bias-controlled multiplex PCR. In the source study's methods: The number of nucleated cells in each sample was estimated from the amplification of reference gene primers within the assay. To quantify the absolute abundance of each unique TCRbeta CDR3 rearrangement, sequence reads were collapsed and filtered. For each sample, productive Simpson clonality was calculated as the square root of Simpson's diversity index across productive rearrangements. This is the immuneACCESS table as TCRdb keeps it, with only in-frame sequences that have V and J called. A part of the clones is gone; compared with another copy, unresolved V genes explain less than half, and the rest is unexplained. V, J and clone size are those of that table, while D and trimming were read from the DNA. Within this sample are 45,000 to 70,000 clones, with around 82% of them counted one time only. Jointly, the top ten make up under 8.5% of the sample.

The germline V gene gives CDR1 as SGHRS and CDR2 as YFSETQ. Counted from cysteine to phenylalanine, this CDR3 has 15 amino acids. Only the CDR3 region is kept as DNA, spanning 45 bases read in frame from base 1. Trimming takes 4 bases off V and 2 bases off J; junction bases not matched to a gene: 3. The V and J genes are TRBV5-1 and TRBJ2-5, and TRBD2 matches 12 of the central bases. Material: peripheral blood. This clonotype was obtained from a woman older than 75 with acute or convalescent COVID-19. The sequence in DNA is TGCGCCAGCAGCAGGACTAGCGGGAAACAAGAGACCCAGTACTTC. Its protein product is CASSRTSGKQETQYF. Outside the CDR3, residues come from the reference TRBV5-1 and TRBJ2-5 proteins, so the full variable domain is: KAGVTQTPRYLIKTRGQQVTLSCSPISGHRSVSWYQQTPGQGLQFLFEYFSETQRNKGNFPGRFSGRQFSNSRSEMNVSTLELGDSALYLCASSRTSGKQETQYFGPGTRLLVL.